This is a list of T cell receptor beta chains from one sample in a study of T cell responses to AZD1222 COVID-19 vaccine. Sequenced by immunoSEQ multiplex PCR; TCRdb stores in-frame clones only, minus some. This table holds around 270,000 clones, 94% found once. This material consisted of peripheral blood, taken 28 days after the second AZD1222 dose. The origin of the receptors is an adult who received the AZD1222 COVID-19 vaccine. The CDR3 runs from the conserved cysteine through the conserved F or W. Each record gives: clone size, J gene, D gene, V gene, CDR3 protein, CDR3 DNA. D genes are given only for firm matches. Not every row has a clone size; where given, it reads once, few, many or a size class.

NA	TRBJ2-3	TRBD1	TRBV7-3	CASSLQGAGSTDTQYF	TGTGCCAGCAGCCTTCAGGGGGCGGGGTCGACAGATACGCAGTATTTT
NA	TRBJ1-6	NA	TRBV5-1	CASTLSGSSYNSPLHF	TGCGCCAGCACTCTTTCGGGGAGCTCCTATAATTCACCCCTCCACTTT
NA	TRBJ2-3	TRBD2	TRBV9	CASSTSGYGDTQYF	TGTGCCAGCAGCACTAGCGGGTATGGAGATACGCAGTATTTT
NA	TRBJ2-7	TRBD2	TRBV4-3	CASSEREGVYEQYF	TGCGCCAGCAGCGAGAGGGAGGGTGTCTACGAGCAGTACTTC
NA	TRBJ1-6	NA	TRBV6-4	CASSVPGAQYNSPLHF	TGTGCCAGCAGTGTCCCAGGGGCCCAATATAATTCACCCCTCCACTTT
once	TRBJ2-7	NA	TRBV20-1	CSARKDEQYF	TGCAGTGCTAGAAAGGACGAGCAGTACTTC
NA	TRBJ1-5	NA	TRBV19	CASSRGRERANQPQHF	TGTGCCAGTAGTAGGGGGAGGGAAAGGGCAAATCAGCCCCAGCATTTT
NA	TRBJ2-1	TRBD1	TRBV12-3/TRBV12-4	CASSLTGTVEQFF	TGTGCCAGCAGTTTAACGGGGACAGTCGAGCAGTTCTTC
NA	TRBJ2-2	NA	TRBV15	CATSRDLNTGELFF	TGTGCCACCAGCAGAGATCTGAACACCGGGGAGCTGTTTTTT
NA	TRBJ2-5	TRBD1	TRBV7-3	CASSPGTGSKTQYF	TGTGCCAGCAGCCCCGGGACAGGGTCGAAGACCCAGTACTTC
once	TRBJ2-5	TRBD2	TRBV5-1	CASNPGASGGSQETQYF	TGCGCCAGCAACCCAGGGGCTAGCGGGGGGTCCCAAGAGACCCAGTACTTC
NA	TRBJ2-7	NA	TRBV25-1	CASSGRGLFSEQYF	TGTGCCAGCAGTGGGAGGGGCCTTTTTTCCGAGCAGTACTTC
few	TRBJ2-5	NA	TRBV2	CASRTRSYQETQYF	TGTGCCAGCAGGACTAGGTCGTACCAAGAGACCCAGTACTTC
once	TRBJ2-7	NA	TRBV12-2	CASRNTYEQYF	TGTGCAAGTCGCAACACGTACGAGCAGTACTTC
once	TRBJ2-5	TRBD2	TRBV20-1	CSASDLGGETQYF	TGCAGTGCTAGTGACCTCGGGGGGGAGACCCAGTACTTC
NA	TRBJ2-1	NA	TRBV19	CASGPIRDSRYNEQFF	TGTGCCAGTGGTCCAATCAGGGATTCGCGGTACAATGAGCAGTTCTTC
NA	TRBJ1-5	NA	TRBV19	CASSKDSNQPQHF	TGTGCCAGTAGCAAGGATAGCAATCAGCCCCAGCATTTT
NA	TRBJ1-1	NA	TRBV5-1	CASSLTVPGVNTEAFF	TGCGCCAGCAGCTTGACCGTCCCGGGGGTGAACACTGAAGCTTTCTTT
NA	TRBJ1-4	NA	TRBV28	CATCQGRPNEKLFF	TGTGCCACCTGCCAGGGACGACCTAATGAAAAACTGTTTTTT
NA	TRBJ1-2	TRBD1	TRBV7-8	CASSPGQGYGYTF	TGTGCCAGCAGCCCGGGACAGGGTTATGGCTACACCTTC
once	TRBJ1-2	TRBD1	TRBV4-3	CASSQELTGTGGRGYTF	TGCGCCAGCAGCCAAGAGCTAACCGGGACAGGGGGCCGTGGCTACACCTTC
NA	TRBJ1-1	NA	TRBV15	CATNKGREMNTEAFF	TGTGCCACCAACAAGGGACGGGAGATGAACACTGAAGCTTTCTTT
NA	TRBJ2-7	NA	TRBV3-1/TRBV3-2	CASSLPTSYEQYF	TGTGCCAGCAGCCTCCCGACATCCTACGAGCAGTACTTC
NA	TRBJ2-3	TRBD2	TRBV3-1/TRBV3-2	CASSQDTSGRVTQYF	TGTGCCAGCAGCCAAGATACTAGCGGGAGGGTTACGCAGTATTTT
NA	TRBJ2-1	NA	TRBV7-9	CASILSQTYGEQFF	TGTGCCAGCATCCTCTCCCAGACATACGGGGAGCAGTTCTTC
NA	TRBJ2-3	TRBD2	TRBV4-1	CASSQVRGGLLATDTQYF	TGCGCCAGCAGCCAAGTGCGGGGGGGCCTGTTGGCCACAGATACGCAGTATTTT